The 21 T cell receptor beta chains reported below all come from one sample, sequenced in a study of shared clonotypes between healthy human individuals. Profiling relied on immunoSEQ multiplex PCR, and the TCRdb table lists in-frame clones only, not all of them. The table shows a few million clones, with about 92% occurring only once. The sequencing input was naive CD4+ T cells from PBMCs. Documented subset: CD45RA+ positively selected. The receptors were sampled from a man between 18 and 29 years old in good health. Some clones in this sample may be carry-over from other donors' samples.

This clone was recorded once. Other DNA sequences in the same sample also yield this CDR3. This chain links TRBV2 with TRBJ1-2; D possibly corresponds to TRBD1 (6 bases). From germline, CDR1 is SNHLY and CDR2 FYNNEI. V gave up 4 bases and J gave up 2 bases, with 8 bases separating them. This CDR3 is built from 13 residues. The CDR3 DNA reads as TGTGCCAGCAGTGTACAGGGAAACTATGGCTACACCTTC. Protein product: CASSVQGNYGYTF.

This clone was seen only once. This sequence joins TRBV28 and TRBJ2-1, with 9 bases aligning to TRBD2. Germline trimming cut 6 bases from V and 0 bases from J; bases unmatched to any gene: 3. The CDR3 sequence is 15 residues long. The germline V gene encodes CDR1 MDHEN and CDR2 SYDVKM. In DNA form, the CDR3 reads TGTGCCAGCAGGCCTAGCGGGGCCTCCTACAATGAGCAGTTCTTC. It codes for CASRPSGASYNEQFF.

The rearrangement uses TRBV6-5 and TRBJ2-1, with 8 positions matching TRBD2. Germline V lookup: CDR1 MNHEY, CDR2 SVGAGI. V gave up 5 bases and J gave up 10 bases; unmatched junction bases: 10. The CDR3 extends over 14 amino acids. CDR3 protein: CASSPKLAGREQFF. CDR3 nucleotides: TGTGCCAGCAGTCCTAAATTAGCGGGAAGAGAGCAGTTCTTC.

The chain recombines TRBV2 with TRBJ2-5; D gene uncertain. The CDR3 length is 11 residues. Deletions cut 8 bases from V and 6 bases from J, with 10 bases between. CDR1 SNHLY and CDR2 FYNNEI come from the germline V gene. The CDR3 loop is CASVELQTQYF. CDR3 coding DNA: TGTGCCAGCGTCGAGCTACAGACCCAGTACTTC.

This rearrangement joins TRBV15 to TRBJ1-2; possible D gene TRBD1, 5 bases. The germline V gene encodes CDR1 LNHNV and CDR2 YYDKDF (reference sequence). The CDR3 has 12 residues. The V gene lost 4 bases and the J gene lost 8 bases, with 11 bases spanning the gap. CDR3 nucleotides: TGTGCCACCAGCACCCTTGGGGCCGGCTACACCTTC. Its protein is CATSTLGAGYTF. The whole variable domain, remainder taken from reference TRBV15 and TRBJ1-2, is DAMVIQNPRYQVTQFGKPVTLSCSQTLNHNVMYWYQQKSSQAPKLLFHYYDKDFNNEADTPDNFQSRRPNTSFCFLDIRSPGLGDTAMYLCATSTLGAGYTFGSGTRLTVV.

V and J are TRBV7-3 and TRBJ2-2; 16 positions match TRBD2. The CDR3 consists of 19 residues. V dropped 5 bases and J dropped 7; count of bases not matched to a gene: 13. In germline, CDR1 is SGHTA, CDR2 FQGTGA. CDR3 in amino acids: CASSKFTGLAGGPGGELFF. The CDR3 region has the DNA TGTGCCAGCAGCAAATTTACGGGACTAGCGGGAGGGCCTGGCGGGGAGCTGTTTTTT. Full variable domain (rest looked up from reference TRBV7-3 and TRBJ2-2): GAGVSQTPSNKVTEKGKYVELRCDPISGHTALYWYRQSLGQGPEFLIYFQGTGAADDSGLPNDRFFAVRPEGSVSTLKIQRTERGDSAVYLCASSKFTGLAGGPGGELFFGEGSRLTVL.

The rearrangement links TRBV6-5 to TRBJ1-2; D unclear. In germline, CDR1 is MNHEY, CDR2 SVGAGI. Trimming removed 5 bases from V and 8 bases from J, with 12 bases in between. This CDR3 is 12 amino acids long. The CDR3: CASSTPTGGYTF. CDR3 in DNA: TGTGCCAGCAGTACCCCCACTGGAGGCTACACCTTC.

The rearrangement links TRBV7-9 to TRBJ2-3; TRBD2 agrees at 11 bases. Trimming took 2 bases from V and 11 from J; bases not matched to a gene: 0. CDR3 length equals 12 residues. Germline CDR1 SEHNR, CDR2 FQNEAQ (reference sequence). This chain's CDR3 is CASSLLAGGQYF. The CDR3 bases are TGTGCCAGCAGCTTACTAGCGGGAGGGCAGTATTTT.

The CDR3 spells CASTTPPGQGLNYGYTF. Here the CDR3 DNA reads TGTGCCAGTACCACTCCCCCGGGACAGGGCCTTAACTATGGCTACACCTTC. The chain has TRBV19 and TRBJ1-2, with 9 bases matching TRBD1. This CDR3 region has 17 residues. Germline V gives CDR1 LNHDA, CDR2 SQIVND (reference sequence). V lost 7 bases and J lost 1; bases outside the gene matches: 13. Combining the CDR3 with reference TRBV19 and TRBJ1-2 gives the whole variable domain DGGITQSPKYLFRKEGQNVTLSCEQNLNHDAMYWYRQDPGQGLRLIYYSQIVNDFQKGDIAEGYSVSREKKESFPLTVTSAQKNPTAFYLCASTTPPGQGLNYGYTFGSGTRLTVV.

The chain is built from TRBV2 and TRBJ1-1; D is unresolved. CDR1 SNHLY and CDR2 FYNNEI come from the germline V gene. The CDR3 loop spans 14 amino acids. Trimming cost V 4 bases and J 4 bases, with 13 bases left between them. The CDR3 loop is CASSGAGAGTEAFF. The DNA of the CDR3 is TGTGCCAGCAGTGGGGCGGGCGCGGGCACTGAAGCTTTCTTT.

The CDR3 DNA sequence: TGTGCCTGGAGTCCCATCCTACGGGGCTCCCAGTTCTTC. It encodes CAWSPILRGSQFF. The chain is built from TRBV30 and TRBJ2-1; D tentatively fits TRBD1 or TRBD2 (5 bases each). V was trimmed by 2 bases and J by 13 bases, leaving 18 bases between them. Germline values: CDR1 GTSNPN, CDR2 SVGIG (reference sequence). The CDR3 is made up of 13 amino acids. The variable domain in full, with the rest retrieved from reference TRBV30 and TRBJ2-1, is SQTIHQWPATLVQPVGSPLSLECTVEGTSNPNLYWYRQAAGRGLQLLFYSVGIGQISSEVPQNLSASRPQDRQFILSSKKLLLSDSGFYLCAWSPILRGSQFFGPGTRLTVL.

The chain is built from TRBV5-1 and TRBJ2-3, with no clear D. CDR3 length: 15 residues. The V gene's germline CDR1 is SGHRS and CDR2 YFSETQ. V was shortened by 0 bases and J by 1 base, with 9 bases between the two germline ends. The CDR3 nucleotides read TGCGCCAGCAGCTTGGGAGCAGCCCGCACAGATACGCAGTATTTT. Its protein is CASSLGAARTDTQYF.

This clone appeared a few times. CDR3 DNA: TGTGCCTGGAGTGTTAAGGGGCTGCAGCCCCAGCATTTT. Its protein product is CAWSVKGLQPQHF. The rearrangement uses TRBV30 and TRBJ1-5, with D tentatively TRBD1 (5 bases). The V end was cut by 0 bases, the J end by 7 bases, with 10 bases between. The germline V gene has CDR1 GTSNPN and CDR2 SVGIG (reference sequence). The CDR3 runs 13 residues.

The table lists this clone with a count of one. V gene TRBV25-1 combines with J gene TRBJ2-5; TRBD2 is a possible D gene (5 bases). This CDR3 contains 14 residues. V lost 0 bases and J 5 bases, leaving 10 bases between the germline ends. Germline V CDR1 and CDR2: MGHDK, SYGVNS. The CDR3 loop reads CASSEYPPGETQYF. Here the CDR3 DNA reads TGTGCCAGCAGTGAATACCCTCCGGGGGAGACCCAGTACTTC.

As DNA, the CDR3 is TGTGCCAGCAGTCTAGCGGGCCGGAAAGAGACCCAGTACTTC. Translation: CASSLAGRKETQYF. The gene calls are TRBV7-2 and TRBJ2-5; 8 bases map to TRBD2. Per the germline V gene, CDR1 is SGHTA and CDR2 is FQGNSA. The length of the CDR3 is 14 residues. V was pared by 6 bases and J by 3 bases, with 6 bases of the junction left unmatched. Variable domain in full (rest from reference TRBV7-2 and TRBJ2-5): GAGVSQSPSNKVTEKGKDVELRCDPISGHTALYWYRQSLGQGLEFLIYFQGNSAPDKSGLPSDRFSAERTGGSVSTLTIQRTQQEDSAVYLCASSLAGRKETQYFGPGTRLLVL.

CDR3 residues: CASSQGQGDSGNTIYF. CDR3 in DNA: TGTGCCAGCAGCCAGGGACAGGGAGACTCTGGAAACACCATATATTTT. The rearrangement links TRBV7-9 to TRBJ1-3; 9 bases agree with TRBD1. The CDR3 consists of 16 residues. Germline lookup yields CDR1 SEHNR and CDR2 FQNEAQ (reference sequence). V lost 5 bases and J lost 0; bases outside the gene matches: 5. Supplemented by reference TRBV7-9 and TRBJ1-3, the full variable domain reads DTGVSQNPRHKITKRGQNVTFRCDPISEHNRLYWYRQTLGQGPEFLTYFQNEAQLEKSRLLSDRFSAERPKGSFSTLEIQRTEQGDSAMYLCASSQGQGDSGNTIYFGEGSWLTVV.

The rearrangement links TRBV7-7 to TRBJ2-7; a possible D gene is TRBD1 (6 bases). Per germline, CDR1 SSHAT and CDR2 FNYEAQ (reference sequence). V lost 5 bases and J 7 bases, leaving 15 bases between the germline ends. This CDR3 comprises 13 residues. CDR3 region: CASSRVGQGEQYF. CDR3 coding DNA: TGTGCCAGCAGCCGGGTGGGCCAGGGGGAGCAGTACTTC.

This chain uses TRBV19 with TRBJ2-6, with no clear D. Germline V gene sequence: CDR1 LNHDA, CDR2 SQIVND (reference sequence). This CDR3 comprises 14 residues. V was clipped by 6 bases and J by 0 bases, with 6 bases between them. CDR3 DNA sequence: TGTGCCAGTAGGACAAACTCTGGGGCCAACGTCCTGACTTTC. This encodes CASRTNSGANVLTF.

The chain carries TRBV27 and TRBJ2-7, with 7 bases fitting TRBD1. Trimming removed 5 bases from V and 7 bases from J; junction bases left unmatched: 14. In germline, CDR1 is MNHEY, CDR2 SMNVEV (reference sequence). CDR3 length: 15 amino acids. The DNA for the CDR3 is TGTGCCAGCAGTCTCAGGACAGGCGGTGTGGGTGAGCAGTACTTC. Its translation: CASSLRTGGVGEQYF.

The CDR3 nucleotides are TGTGCCAGCAGCTCGACAGTAAGTAATCAGCCCCAGCATTTT. Translated: CASSSTVSNQPQHF. V is TRBV5-8 and J is TRBJ1-5; tentative D call: TRBD1 (5 bases). In germline, CDR1 is SGHTS, CDR2 YDEGEE. This CDR3 comprises 14 residues. Trimming shortened V by 3 bases and J by 4 bases, and 11 bases separated the two germline ends.

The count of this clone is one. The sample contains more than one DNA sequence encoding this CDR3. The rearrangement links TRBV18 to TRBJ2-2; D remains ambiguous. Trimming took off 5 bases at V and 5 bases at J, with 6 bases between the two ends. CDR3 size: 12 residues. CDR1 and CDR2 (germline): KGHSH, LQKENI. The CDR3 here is CASSSTTGELFF. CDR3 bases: TGTGCCAGCTCATCGACTACCGGGGAGCTGTTTTTT.